The next 12 T cell receptor beta chains were all read from a single sample in a study of T cell responses to AZD1222 COVID-19 vaccine (TCRdb year 2021). Explained via the paper, the time point label denotes: baseline before first vaccination. Libraries were constructed by the immunoSEQ multiplex PCR assay. TCRdb mirrors the immuneACCESS table, restricted to in-frame sequences. Some clones are absent from its copies; in checked studies, under half trace to an unresolved V gene, and the reason for the others is unknown. This sample is represented by approximately 140,000 clones; around 89% of them were singletons. The ten largest account for approximately 3.1% of the sample. The sample here was peripheral blood, taken on day 0 of AZD1222 vaccination. These receptors were collected from an adult in good health.

The chain has TRBV9 and TRBJ2-7; 8 bases fit TRBD2. J was trimmed by 1 base and V by 1 base; bases with no gene match: 7. CDR3 length: 16 residues. Germline assignment: CDR1 SGDLS and CDR2 YYNGEE. CDR3 loop: CASSVQELAASYEQYF. Written as DNA, the CDR3 is TGTGCCAGCAGCGTACAAGAACTAGCGGCTTCCTACGAGCAGTACTTC.

The gene calls are TRBV10-1 and TRBJ1-1; no reliable D call. V dropped 11 bases and J dropped 0 bases, with 25 bases sitting between them. CDR3 length equals 17 residues. The germline CDR1 and CDR2 sequences are WNHNN and SYGVQD (reference sequence). The CDR3 sequence is CAGAEAPVRLMNTEAFF. In nucleotides, the CDR3 is TGCGCCGGCGCGGAGGCCCCCGTCCGCCTAATGAACACTGAAGCTTTCTTT.

The chain uses TRBV5-8 and TRBJ2-6; D might be TRBD1 (6 bases). CDR1 is SGHTS, CDR2 YDEGEE, per germline. The CDR3 has 16 residues. The V end lost 2 bases, the J end lost 1 base, and 10 bases lay between the germline ends. For the CDR3, the DNA is TGTGCCAGCAGCTTAGGGGGATGGTCTGGGGCCAACGTCCTGACTTTC. Its translation: CASSLGGWSGANVLTF.

The chain recombines TRBV3-1 (or the pseudogene TRBV3-2) with TRBJ1-1; D is possibly TRBD1 (5 bases). This CDR3 is built from 16 residues. From germline, CDR1 is LGHDT and CDR2 YNNKEL (reference sequence). With 4 bases removed from V and 1 base from J, the gap between germline ends came to 16 bases. Here the CDR3 reads CASSPPRTRPNTEAFF. CDR3 DNA sequence: TGTGCCAGCAGCCCTCCTCGGACACGGCCGAACACTGAAGCTTTCTTT.

V usage is TRBV30 and J usage is TRBJ1-2; no definite D call. The germline V gene encodes CDR1 GTSNPN and CDR2 SVGIG (reference sequence). The V end was cut by 1 base, the J end by 4 bases, with 10 bases between. This CDR3 spans 13 amino acids. The CDR3 sequence: CAWSGGRGYGYTF. CDR3 DNA: TGTGCCTGGAGTGGTGGACGAGGCTATGGCTACACCTTC.

Within the sample, this clone is medium-sized. The rearrangement uses TRBV4-3 and TRBJ1-3; unclear D gene. Per germline, CDR1 LGHNA and CDR2 YSLEER. The CDR3 contains 15 residues. Trimming removed 4 bases from V and 0 bases from J, with 10 bases in between. Here the CDR3 reads CASSREFGSGNTIYF. As DNA, the CDR3 is TGCGCCAGCAGCCGAGAGTTCGGCTCTGGAAACACCATATATTTT.

The chain uses TRBV5-8 and TRBJ1-2; D is unclear. V lost 0 bases and J 4 bases, leaving 7 bases between the germline ends. In germline, CDR1 is SGHTS, CDR2 YDEGEE. There are 13 residues in the CDR3. CDR3 sequence reads: CASSLGQPYGYTF. The CDR3 coding sequence is TGTGCCAGCAGCTTGGGACAACCCTATGGCTACACCTTC.

Note on this clone: Different DNA sequences within this sample yield the same CDR3. The genes are TRBV7-9 and TRBJ2-5; the D gene is possibly TRBD1 (5 bases). V was clipped by 1 base and J by 5 bases, with 5 bases between them. Germline V CDR1 and CDR2: SEHNR, FQNEAQ (reference sequence). CDR3 size: 12 residues. The CDR3 nucleotides read TGTGCCAGCAGCTTAGGACAGGAGACCCAGTACTTC. It yields the protein CASSLGQETQYF.

The chain's CDR3 is CASTELQRESDTQYF. The CDR3 bases are TGTGCCAGCACCGAACTTCAGCGGGAGTCGGATACGCAGTATTTT. The V and J genes are TRBV5-6 and TRBJ2-3; 8 bases agree with TRBD2. The J segment lost 6 bases and the V segment lost 6 bases, leaving 12 bases of the junction unmatched. The V gene's germline CDR1 is SGHDT and CDR2 YYEEEE. The CDR3 totals 15 residues.

V gene TRBV5-1 combines with J gene TRBJ1-1, with 7 bases lining up with TRBD1. The CDR3 is 14 residues long. J lost 0 bases, V lost 4 bases, and 3 bases had no gene match. Germline V lookup: CDR1 SGHRS, CDR2 YFSETQ. In nucleotides, the CDR3 is TGCGCCAGCAGCGGGACAGTCTTGAACACTGAAGCTTTCTTT. It encodes CASSGTVLNTEAFF.

The chain couples TRBV7-8 to TRBJ2-1, with 9 bases fitting TRBD2. V trimming: 1 base; J trimming: 4 bases; junction bases outside the gene matches: 8. Germline V gene sequence: CDR1 SGHVS, CDR2 FQNEAQ. The CDR3 contains 17 residues. Here the CDR3 reads CASSLDGLAGRYNEQFF. The CDR3 region has the DNA TGTGCCAGCAGCTTAGACGGGCTAGCGGGGAGGTACAATGAGCAGTTCTTC.

The CDR3 protein is CASSYGTGAYEQYF. CDR3 coding DNA: TGTGCCAGCAGCTACGGGACAGGGGCCTACGAGCAGTACTTC. J is TRBJ2-7 and V is TRBV5-6, with TRBD1 matching over 10 bases. CDR1 SGHDT and CDR2 YYEEEE come from the germline V gene. V lost 3 bases and J lost 2; bases outside the gene matches: 2. The CDR3 runs to 14 residues.